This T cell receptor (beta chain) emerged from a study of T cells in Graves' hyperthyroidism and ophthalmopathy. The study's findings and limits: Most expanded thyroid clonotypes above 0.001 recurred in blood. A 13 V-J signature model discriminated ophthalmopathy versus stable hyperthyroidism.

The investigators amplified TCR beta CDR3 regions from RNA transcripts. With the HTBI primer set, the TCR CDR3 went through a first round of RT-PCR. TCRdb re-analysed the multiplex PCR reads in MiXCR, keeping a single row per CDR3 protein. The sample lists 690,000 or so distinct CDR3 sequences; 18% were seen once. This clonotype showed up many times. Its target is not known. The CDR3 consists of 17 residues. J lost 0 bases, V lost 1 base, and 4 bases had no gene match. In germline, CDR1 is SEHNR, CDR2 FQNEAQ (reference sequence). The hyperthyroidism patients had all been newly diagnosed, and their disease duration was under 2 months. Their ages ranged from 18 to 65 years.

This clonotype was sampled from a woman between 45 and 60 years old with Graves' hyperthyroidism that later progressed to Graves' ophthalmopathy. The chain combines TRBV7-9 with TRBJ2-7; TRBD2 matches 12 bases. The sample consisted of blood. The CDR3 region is CASSLGQGLAGSYEQYF. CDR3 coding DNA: TGTGCCAGCAGCTTAGGACAGGGACTAGCGGGCTCCTACGAGCAGTACTTC.